This TCR beta chain was captured by sequencing in a study of blood T cell repertoires in COVID-19. Some clones are missing from TCRdb's copy, which holds only in-frame ones; the method was immunoSEQ multiplex PCR. This table holds about 160,000 clones, about four fifths found once. Material: peripheral blood. This clonotype was obtained from a man aged 70-80 years who had recovered from COVID-19.

This CDR3 is CASSLSGAAYEQYF. The CDR3 DNA reads TGTGCCAGCAGTTTAAGCGGGGCAGCCTACGAGCAGTACTTC. The J gene is TRBJ2-7, the V gene TRBV28; 7 bases match TRBD2. The CDR3 extends over 14 amino acids. CDR1 MDHEN and CDR2 SYDVKM come from the germline V gene. V shed 2 bases and J 2 bases; nucleotides not matched to a gene: 3.